This T cell receptor (beta chain) was obtained from a study of multiple sclerosis patients with progressive multifocal leukoencephalopathy. Profiled with immunoSEQ multiplex PCR; TCRdb holds only in-frame clones, not every one. This table holds around 25,000 clones, approximately 89% found once. Germline CDR1 and CDR2: MNHEY and SVGAGI. V gave up 7 bases and J gave up 5 bases; unmatched junction bases: 3. The CDR3 is 12 amino acids. As for time point: approximately 12 months of natalizumab therapy. At 6 months of natalizumab came T1, and at 12 months came T2. The source was PBMCs, collected from a patient treated with natalizumab. This receptor was identified in a man aged 25-40 years with multiple sclerosis. The chain uses TRBV6-5 and TRBJ1-2; TRBD1 matches at 8 bases. CDR3 bases: TGTGCCAGCACCACAGGGGGTTATGGCTACACCTTC. It yields the protein CASTTGGYGYTF.